These 18 T cell receptor beta chains came from one sample sequenced in a study of molecular identifiers for immune sequencing clone quantification. MiXCR, applied by TCRdb to the PCR reads, yields one record per CDR3 protein. The sample contains about 300,000 distinct CDR3 sequences, over 20% of which appear only once. The sequencing sample was made of naive CD8+ T cells from blood, with Jurkat cell RNA spiked in. Subset: FACS-sorted CD8+CD4-CCR7+CD45RA+ naive T cells. The receptors were sampled from a human donor in good health. Some libraries in this study had Jurkat cell RNA spiked in.

This clonotype was detected ten times or more. The V and J genes are TRBV5-4 and TRBJ2-5; D unclear. The CDR3 extends over 14 amino acids. With 4 bases removed from V and 5 bases from J, the gap between germline ends came to 15 bases. Germline-derived CDR1 and CDR2 are SGHNT and YYREEE (reference sequence). The CDR3 nucleotides are TGTGCCAGCAGCAGCTATAGGGATGGGGAGACCCAGTACTTC. The encoded protein is CASSSYRDGETQYF.

This chain joins TRBV12-2 and TRBJ2-3; the table's D call of TRBD2 was not tested on the DNA. TRBV12-2 represents a pseudogene. This CDR3 has 17 residues. The DNA of the CDR3 is TGTGCAAGTCGCTTTAGGAGACTAGCGGGGGACACAGATACGCAGTATTTT. Its translation is CASRFRRLAGDTDTQYF.

There are many counts of this clonotype. The rearrangement links TRBV6-2 or TRBV6-3 to TRBJ2-5; D is perhaps TRBD1 (5 bases). Germline loops: CDR1 MNHEY, CDR2 SVGEGT. The CDR3 has 16 residues. Trimming took 3 bases from V and 2 from J, leaving 16 bases between them. The CDR3 loop is CASSYQVGREQETQYF. The DNA for the CDR3 is TGTGCCAGCAGTTATCAGGTCGGCAGGGAACAAGAGACCCAGTACTTC.

This clonotype has a handful of counts. This chain joins TRBV7-9 and TRBJ2-3; tentative D call: TRBD1 (6 bases). This CDR3 is built from 17 residues. The V end lost 1 base, the J end lost 2 bases, and 16 bases lay between the germline ends. Germline V CDR1 and CDR2: SEHNR, FQNEAQ (reference sequence). The CDR3 sequence is CASSLGLKTGATDTQYF. CDR3 nucleotide sequence: TGTGCCAGCAGCTTAGGTTTGAAGACAGGAGCCACAGATACGCAGTATTTT. The full variable domain, with the rest looked up from reference TRBV7-9 and TRBJ2-3, is DTGVSQNPRHKITKRGQNVTFRCDPISEHNRLYWYRQTLGQGPEFLTYFQNEAQLEKSRLLSDRFSAERPKGSFSTLEIQRTEQGDSAMYLCASSLGLKTGATDTQYFGPGTRLTVL.

This clonotype was observed at least ten times. The chain joins TRBV7-9 to TRBJ2-7; perhaps D is TRBD1 or TRBD2 (6 bases each). Germline CDR1 and CDR2: SEHNR and FQNEAQ (reference sequence). Trimming took 1 base from V and 7 from J, leaving 20 bases between them. CDR3 size: 16 residues. This chain's CDR3 is CASSLDVGGPFGEQYF. The CDR3 DNA reads TGTGCCAGCAGCTTAGATGTGGGGGGCCCCTTTGGAGAGCAGTACTTC.

This clonotype occurred a few times. With a much larger clone just one base away, this may be a read error. The rearrangement uses TRBV29-1 and TRBJ2-3, with D maybe TRBD2 (5 bases). Trimming took off 8 bases at V and 0 bases at J, with 12 bases between the two ends. This CDR3 has 13 amino acids. Germline CDR1 SQVTM, CDR2 ANQGSEA. For the CDR3, the DNA is TGCAGCATAGACGGGGTCAGCACAGATACGCAGTATTTT. This sequence encodes CSIDGVSTDTQYF.

Notes on this clonotype: It may be a read error: a sequence one base away is much more abundant. The conserved phenylalanine or tryptophan is not found at the CDR3 terminus, so this likely reflects a read error. The rearrangement links TRBV29-1 to TRBJ1-5; D is uncertain. The CDR3 runs to 14 residues. V was clipped by 5 bases and J by 4 bases, with 15 bases between them. Germline CDR1 is SQVTM and CDR2 is ANQGSEA. CDR3 DNA sequence: TGCAGCGTTCTTTCGGACGAACTTAATCAGCCCCAGCATTCT. Its translation is CSVLSDELNQPQHS.

This clonotype was counted at least ten times. The V and J genes are TRBV30 and TRBJ2-7; TRBD1 matches at 11 bases. The ends lost 0 bases at V and 3 bases at J; junction bases unmatched: 4. Germline lookup yields CDR1 GTSNPN and CDR2 SVGIG (reference sequence). The CDR3 covers 15 residues. CDR3 nucleotide sequence: TGTGCCTGGAGTGTTGTGGGGACAGGGGGCTACGAGCAGTACTTC. This encodes CAWSVVGTGGYEQYF.

The chain couples TRBV3-1 to TRBJ2-2, with a tentative D call TRBD1 (5 bases). This CDR3 spans 16 amino acids. Looked up from germline, CDR1 is LGHDT and CDR2 is YNNKEL (reference sequence). V was trimmed by 0 bases and J by 6 bases, leaving 14 bases between them. The chain's CDR3 is CASSQDGKGLAGELFF. In nucleotides, the CDR3 is TGTGCCAGCAGCCAAGACGGAAAGGGGTTGGCCGGGGAGCTGTTTTTT.

This clonotype showed up many times. This chain links TRBV4-3 with TRBJ2-7; TRBD2 is a possible D gene (5 bases). Trimming removed 0 bases at V and 3 bases at J, with 9 bases between. The CDR3 sequence is 14 residues long. Germline-derived CDR1 and CDR2 are LGHNA and YSLEER. In DNA form, the CDR3 reads TGCGCCAGCAGCCAAGATATCGGGGACTACGAGCAGTACTTC. It specifies CASSQDIGDYEQYF.

The J gene is TRBJ1-1, the V gene TRBV4-3; D is possibly TRBD1 (6 bases). There are 16 residues in the CDR3. V was pared by 0 bases and J by 5 bases, with 16 bases between. Germline-derived CDR1 and CDR2 are LGHNA and YSLEER. The CDR3 DNA is TGCGCCAGCAGCCAAGATAGGAGGGGGGCAATAACTGAAGCTTTCTTT. It encodes CASSQDRRGAITEAFF.

The chain combines TRBV13 with TRBJ2-3; D may match TRBD1 or TRBD2 (5 bases each). Germline V gene data show CDR1 as PRHDT and CDR2 as FYEKMQ (reference sequence). The CDR3 is 11 amino acids. V gave up 5 bases and J gave up 11 bases, with 11 bases separating them. The CDR3 DNA sequence: TGTGCCAGCAGCCCAGGGACGATGCAGTATTTT. Its protein product is CASSPGTMQYF.

This clonotype was seen at least ten times. The chain recombines TRBV2 with TRBJ1-4; a possible D gene is TRBD1 (5 bases). The germline CDR1 and CDR2 sequences are SNHLY and FYNNEI. The CDR3 has 16 amino acids. The V gene lost 4 bases and the J gene lost 2 bases, with 14 bases spanning the gap. In DNA, the CDR3 is TGTGCCAGCAGTGTGTATCCATGGGGGACTAATGAAAAACTGTTTTTT. It is translated as CASSVYPWGTNEKLFF. The full variable domain, in which reference TRBV2 and TRBJ1-4 provide the parts outside the CDR3, is EPEVTQTPSHQVTQMGQEVILRCVPISNHLYFYWYRQILGQKVEFLVSFYNNEISEKSEIFDDQFSVERPDGSNFTLKIRSTKLEDSAMYFCASSVYPWGTNEKLFFGSGTQLSVL.

This clonotype came up many times. The rearrangement links TRBV6-1 to TRBJ1-1; D is ambiguous. The CDR3 has 13 residues. Germline V gives CDR1 MNHNS, CDR2 SASEGT. V was pared by 1 base and J by 1 base, with 4 bases between. CDR3 protein: CASSEVANTEAFF. CDR3 DNA sequence: TGTGCCAGCAGTGAAGTAGCGAACACTGAAGCTTTCTTT.

This clonotype was recorded many times. The V gene is TRBV6-2 or TRBV6-3, the J gene TRBJ1-1; D uncertain. There are 15 residues in the CDR3. V was trimmed by 2 bases and J by 10 bases, leaving 20 bases between them. Germline assignment: CDR1 MNHEY and CDR2 SVGEGT. The CDR3 nucleotides read TGTGCCAGCAGTTACCCAGGAATAGGACCGACGGGAGCTTTCTTT. This codes for CASSYPGIGPTGAFF.

A remark on this clonotype: Because it lacks the conserved phenylalanine or tryptophan at the end, this CDR3 is likely a read error. The chain uses TRBV10-3 and TRBJ2-3; weak D call: TRBD2 (6 bases). V was clipped by 4 bases and J by 0 bases, with 17 bases between them. CDR1 is ENHRY, CDR2 SYGVKD, per germline. The CDR3 spans 17 residues. Written as DNA, the CDR3 is TGTGCCATCAGTGTGGCGGGGCGGTCTACTAGCACAGATACGCAGTATATT. It specifies CAISVAGRSTSTDTQYI.

This clonotype came up many times. The rearrangement joins TRBV6-6 to TRBJ2-3, with 7 bases identical to TRBD2. Germline values: CDR1 MNHNY, CDR2 SVGAGI (reference sequence). V dropped 0 bases and J dropped 2; count of bases not matched to a gene: 8. The CDR3 runs to 17 residues. In DNA, the CDR3 is TGTGCCAGCAGTTACTCGGACTACGGGGGGACCACAGATACGCAGTATTTT. Encoded protein: CASSYSDYGGTTDTQYF.

The rearrangement links TRBV3-1 to TRBJ2-3; D call uncertain. Trimming cost V 3 bases and J 2 bases, with 12 bases left between them. The CDR3 has 15 residues. Germline CDR1 and CDR2: LGHDT and YNNKEL (reference sequence). CDR3 amino acids: CASSQLSPSTDTQYF. The CDR3 DNA follows: TGTGCCAGCAGCCAGTTGAGTCCATCCACAGATACGCAGTATTTT.